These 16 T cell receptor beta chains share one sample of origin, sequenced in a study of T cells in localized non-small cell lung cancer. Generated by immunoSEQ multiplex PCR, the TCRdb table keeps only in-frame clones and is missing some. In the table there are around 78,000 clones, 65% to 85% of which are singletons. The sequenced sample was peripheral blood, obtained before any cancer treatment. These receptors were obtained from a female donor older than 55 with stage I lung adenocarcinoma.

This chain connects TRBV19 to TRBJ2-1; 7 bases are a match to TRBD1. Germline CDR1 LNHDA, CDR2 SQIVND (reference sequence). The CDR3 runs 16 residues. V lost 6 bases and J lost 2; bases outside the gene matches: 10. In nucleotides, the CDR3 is TGTGCCAGTAGGGTAGCAGACAGGGACCCCTACAATGAGCAGTTCTTC. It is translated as CASRVADRDPYNEQFF.

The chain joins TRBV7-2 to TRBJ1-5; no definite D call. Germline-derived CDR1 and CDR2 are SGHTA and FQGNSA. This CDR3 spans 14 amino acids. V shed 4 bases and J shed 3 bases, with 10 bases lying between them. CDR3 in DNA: TGTGCCAGCAGCTCCGTGCGTTTCAATCAGCCCCAGCATTTT. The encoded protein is CASSSVRFNQPQHF.

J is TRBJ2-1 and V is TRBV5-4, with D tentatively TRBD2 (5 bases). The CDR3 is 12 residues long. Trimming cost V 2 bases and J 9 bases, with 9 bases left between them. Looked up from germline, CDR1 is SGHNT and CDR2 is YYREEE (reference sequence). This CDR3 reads CASSLAVGEQFF. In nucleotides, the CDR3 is TGTGCCAGCAGCTTAGCGGTAGGTGAGCAGTTCTTC. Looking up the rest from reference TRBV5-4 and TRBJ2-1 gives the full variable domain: ETGVTQSPTHLIKTRGQQVTLRCSSQSGHNTVSWYQQALGQGPQFIFQYYREEENGRGNFPPRFSGLQFPNYSSELNVNALELDDSALYLCASSLAVGEQFFGPGTRLTVL.

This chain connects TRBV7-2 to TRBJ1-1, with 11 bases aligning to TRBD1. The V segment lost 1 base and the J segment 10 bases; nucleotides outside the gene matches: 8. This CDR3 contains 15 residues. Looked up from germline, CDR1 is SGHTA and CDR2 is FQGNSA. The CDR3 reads CASSLDWTGGLGAFF. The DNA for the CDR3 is TGTGCCAGCAGCTTAGATTGGACAGGGGGCCTCGGAGCTTTCTTT.

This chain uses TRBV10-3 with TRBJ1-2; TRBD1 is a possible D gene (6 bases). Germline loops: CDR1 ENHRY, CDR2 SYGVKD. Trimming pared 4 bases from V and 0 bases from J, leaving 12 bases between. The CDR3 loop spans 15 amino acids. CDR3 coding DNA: TGTGCCATCAGTGCAGGAAGGGGGACTAACTATGGCTACACCTTC. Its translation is CAISAGRGTNYGYTF.

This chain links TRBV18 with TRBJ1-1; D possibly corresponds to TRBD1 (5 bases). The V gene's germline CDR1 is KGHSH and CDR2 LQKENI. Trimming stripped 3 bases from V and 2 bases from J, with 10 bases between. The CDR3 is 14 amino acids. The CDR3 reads CASSPRDGNTEAFF. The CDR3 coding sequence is TGTGCCAGCTCACCTCGGGACGGAAACACTGAAGCTTTCTTT. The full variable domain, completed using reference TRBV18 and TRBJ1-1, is NAGVMQNPRHLVRRRGQEARLRCSPMKGHSHVYWYRQLPEEGLKFMVYLQKENIIDESGMPKERFSAEFPKEGPSILRIQQVVRGDSAAYFCASSPRDGNTEAFFGQGTRLTVV.

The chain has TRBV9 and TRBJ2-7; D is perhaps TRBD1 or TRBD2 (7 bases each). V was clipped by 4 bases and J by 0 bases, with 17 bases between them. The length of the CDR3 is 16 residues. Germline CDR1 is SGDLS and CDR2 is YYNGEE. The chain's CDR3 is CASSPGGGLSSYEQYF. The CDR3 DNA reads TGTGCCAGCAGCCCAGGGGGGGGTTTGAGCTCCTACGAGCAGTACTTC.

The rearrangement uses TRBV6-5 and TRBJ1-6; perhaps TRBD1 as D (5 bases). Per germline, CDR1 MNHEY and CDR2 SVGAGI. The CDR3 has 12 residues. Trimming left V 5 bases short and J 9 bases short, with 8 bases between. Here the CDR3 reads CASSPGFSPLHF. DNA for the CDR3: TGTGCCAGCAGTCCAGGGTTTTCACCCCTCCACTTT.

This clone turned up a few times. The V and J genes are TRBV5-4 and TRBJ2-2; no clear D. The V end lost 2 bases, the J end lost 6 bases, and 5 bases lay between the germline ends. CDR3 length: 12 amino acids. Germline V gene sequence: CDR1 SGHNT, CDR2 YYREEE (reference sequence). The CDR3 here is CASSFGPGELFF. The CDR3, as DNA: TGTGCCAGCAGCTTCGGCCCCGGGGAGCTGTTTTTT.

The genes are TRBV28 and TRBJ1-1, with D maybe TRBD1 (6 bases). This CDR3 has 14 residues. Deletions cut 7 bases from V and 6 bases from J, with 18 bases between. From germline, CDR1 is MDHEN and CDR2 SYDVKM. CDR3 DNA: TGTGCCAGCACCGTGGGGGGGGGCTCGGCTGAAGCTTTCTTT. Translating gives CASTVGGGSAEAFF.

CDR3 protein: CASSQEAQRGGPQHF. The CDR3 DNA reads TGCGCCAGCAGCCAAGAGGCACAGAGGGGAGGGCCCCAGCATTTT. The J gene is TRBJ1-5, the V gene TRBV4-3; D is possibly TRBD1 (5 bases). This CDR3 has 15 residues. V was pared by 0 bases and J by 9 bases, with 15 bases between. CDR1 is LGHNA, CDR2 YSLEER, per germline.

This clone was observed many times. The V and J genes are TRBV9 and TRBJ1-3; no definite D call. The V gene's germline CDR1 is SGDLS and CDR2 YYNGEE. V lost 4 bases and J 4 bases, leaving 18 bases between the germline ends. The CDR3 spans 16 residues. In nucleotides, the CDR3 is TGTGCCAGCAGCCGAGATACGGCCCGAGGCGGAAACACCATATATTTT. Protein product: CASSRDTARGGNTIYF.

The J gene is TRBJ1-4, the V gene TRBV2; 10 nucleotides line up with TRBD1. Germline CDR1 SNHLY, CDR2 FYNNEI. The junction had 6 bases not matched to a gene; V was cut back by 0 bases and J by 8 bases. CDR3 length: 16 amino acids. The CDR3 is CASSEAGTGVGEKLFF. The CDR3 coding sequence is TGTGCCAGCAGTGAAGCCGGGACAGGGGTAGGGGAAAAACTGTTTTTT. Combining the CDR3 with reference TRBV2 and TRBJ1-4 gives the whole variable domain EPEVTQTPSHQVTQMGQEVILRCVPISNHLYFYWYRQILGQKVEFLVSFYNNEISEKSEIFDDQFSVERPDGSNFTLKIRSTKLEDSAMYFCASSEAGTGVGEKLFFGSGTQLSVL.

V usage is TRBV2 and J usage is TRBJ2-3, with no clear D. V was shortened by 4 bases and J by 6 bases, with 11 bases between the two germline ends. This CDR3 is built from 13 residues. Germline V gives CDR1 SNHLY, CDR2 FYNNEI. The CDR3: CASSAWALDTQYF. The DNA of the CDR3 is TGTGCCAGCAGTGCCTGGGCCTTGGATACGCAGTATTTT.

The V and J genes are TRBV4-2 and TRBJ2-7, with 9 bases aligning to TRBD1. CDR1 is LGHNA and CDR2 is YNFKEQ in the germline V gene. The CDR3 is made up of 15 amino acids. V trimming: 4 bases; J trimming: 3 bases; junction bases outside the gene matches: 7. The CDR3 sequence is CASSRTGTGSYEQYF. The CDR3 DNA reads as TGTGCCAGCAGCCGTACCGGGACAGGGAGCTACGAGCAGTACTTC.

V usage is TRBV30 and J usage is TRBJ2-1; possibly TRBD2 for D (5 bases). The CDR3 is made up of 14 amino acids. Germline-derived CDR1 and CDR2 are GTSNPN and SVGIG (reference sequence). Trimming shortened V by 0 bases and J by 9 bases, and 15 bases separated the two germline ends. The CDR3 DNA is TGTGCCTGGAGTGTACTAGGGAGAAATACTGAGCAGTTCTTC. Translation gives CAWSVLGRNTEQFF. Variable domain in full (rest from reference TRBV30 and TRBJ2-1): SQTIHQWPATLVQPVGSPLSLECTVEGTSNPNLYWYRQAAGRGLQLLFYSVGIGQISSEVPQNLSASRPQDRQFILSSKKLLLSDSGFYLCAWSVLGRNTEQFFGPGTRLTVL.